This T cell receptor (beta chain) originates from a study of T cell responses to AZD1222 COVID-19 vaccine. Findings and limits, study-wide: Females outnumbered males among donors, who were mostly white British; clonal diversity was possibly underestimated. Dominant CD4 TCR responses targeted spike regions 160-218 and 743-854. Baseline seropositives among AZD1222 recipients totaled only five or six. Per reports, nearly half of all spike-specific TCRs target regions that are unmutated in variants.

Notes on this clone: The antigen is undetermined.

Here immunoSEQ multiplex PCR was the method, and the copy in TCRdb shows in-frame clones only, minus some. The table includes roughly 100,000 clones, about 90% detected once. This clonotype was obtained from an adult in good health. Here the sequenced sample was peripheral blood, taken on day 0 of AZD1222 vaccination.

The chain's CDR3 is CASSLLSSGYYNEQFF. CDR3 DNA: TGTGCCAGCAGCTTACTCAGCAGCGGTTACTACAATGAGCAGTTCTTC. The chain joins TRBV11-2 to TRBJ2-1, with D maybe TRBD2 (5 bases). CDR1 and CDR2 from the germline V gene are SGHAT and FQNNGV. The CDR3 spans 16 residues. Trimming removed 2 bases from V and 3 bases from J, with 14 bases in between.